This TCR beta chain was identified during a study of shared clonotypes between healthy human individuals. Turning to the study itself: Three plates each covered CD4 naive and memory; CD8 naive two, CD8 memory one.

Splitting of each subset's genomic DNA was done evenly across several immunoSEQ plates. Some clones are missing from TCRdb's copy, which holds only in-frame ones; the method was immunoSEQ multiplex PCR. The data hold around 2.1 million clones, with more than 85% observed a single time. CD45RO-negative, CCR7-selected cells formed the naive CD8 fraction, which excluded terminally differentiated effector memory CD45RA+ cells. Germline V lookup: CDR1 SGHDN, CDR2 FVKESK. The V gene lost 1 base and the J gene lost 2 bases, with 13 bases spanning the gap. There are 16 residues in the CDR3. Specimen: naive CD8+ T cells from PBMCs. The V call is TRBV14, the J call TRBJ2-3; the D call may be TRBD1 or TRBD2 (6 bases each). This TCR was sampled from a young man in good health. Some clones in this sample may be carry-over from other donors' samples. This CDR3 is CASSQVNREDTDTQYF. The CDR3 DNA sequence: TGTGCCAGCAGCCAAGTGAACAGGGAGGACACAGATACGCAGTATTTT.